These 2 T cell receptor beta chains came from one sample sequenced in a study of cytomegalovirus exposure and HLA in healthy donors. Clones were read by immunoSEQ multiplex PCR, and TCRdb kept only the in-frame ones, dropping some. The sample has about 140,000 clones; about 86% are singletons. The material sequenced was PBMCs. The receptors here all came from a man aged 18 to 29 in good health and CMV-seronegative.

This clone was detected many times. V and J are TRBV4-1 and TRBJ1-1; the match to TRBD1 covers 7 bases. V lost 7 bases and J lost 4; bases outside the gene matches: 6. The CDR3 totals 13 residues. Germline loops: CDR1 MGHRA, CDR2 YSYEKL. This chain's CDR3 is CASKRGLSTEAFF. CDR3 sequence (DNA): TGCGCCAGCAAAAGGGGGCTGAGCACTGAAGCTTTCTTT.

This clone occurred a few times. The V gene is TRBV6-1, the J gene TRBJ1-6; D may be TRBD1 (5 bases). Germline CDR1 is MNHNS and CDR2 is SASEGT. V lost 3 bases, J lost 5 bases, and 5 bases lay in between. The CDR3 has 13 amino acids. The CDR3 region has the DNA TGTGCCAGCAGTGACAGGGATAATTCACCCCTCCACTTT. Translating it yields CASSDRDNSPLHF.